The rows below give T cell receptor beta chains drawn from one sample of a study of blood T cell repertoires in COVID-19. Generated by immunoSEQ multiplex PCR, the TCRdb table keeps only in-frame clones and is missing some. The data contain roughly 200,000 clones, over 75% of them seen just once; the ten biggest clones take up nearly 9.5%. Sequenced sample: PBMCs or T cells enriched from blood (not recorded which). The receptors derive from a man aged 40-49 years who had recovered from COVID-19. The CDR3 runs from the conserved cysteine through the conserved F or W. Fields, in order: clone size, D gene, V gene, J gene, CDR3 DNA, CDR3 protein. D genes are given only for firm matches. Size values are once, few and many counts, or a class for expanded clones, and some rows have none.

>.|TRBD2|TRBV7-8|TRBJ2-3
TGTGCCAGCACCACTATTAGCGGGCACACAGATACGCAGTATTTT
CASTTISGHTDTQYF
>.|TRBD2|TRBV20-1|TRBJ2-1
TGCAGTGCTGCGACTAGCAGTGAGCAGTTCTTC
CSAATSSEQFF
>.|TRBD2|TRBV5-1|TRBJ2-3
TGCGCCAGCAGCTTCTCCGGGGGGGCGGAAGATACGCAGTATTTT
CASSFSGGAEDTQYF
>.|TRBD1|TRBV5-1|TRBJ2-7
TGCGCCAGCAGCTCGGGACAGGTCCCTTACGAGCAGTACTTC
CASSSGQVPYEQYF
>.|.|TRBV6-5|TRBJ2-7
TGTGCCAGCAGTTACTTAGGGAGCGAGCAGTACTTC
CASSYLGSEQYF
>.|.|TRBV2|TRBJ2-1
TGTGCCAGCAGTAATAGGGCGGGGACCGATGGGAATGAGCAGTTCTTC
CASSNRAGTDGNEQFF
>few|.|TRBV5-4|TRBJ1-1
TGTGCCAGCAGCTTGGCGGGTGGGAACACTGAAGCTTTCTTT
CASSLAGGNTEAFF
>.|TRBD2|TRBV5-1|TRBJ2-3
TGCGCCAGCAGCTTGGAGACTAGCAAAGGAACGCAGTATTTT
CASSLETSKGTQYF
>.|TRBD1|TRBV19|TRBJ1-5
TGTGCCAGTAGTGGACAGGGCTGGGGCAATCAGCCCCAGCATTTT
CASSGQGWGNQPQHF
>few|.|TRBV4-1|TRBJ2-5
TGCGCCAGCAGCCAAGATCGGGGGCAAGAGACCCAGTACTTC
CASSQDRGQETQYF
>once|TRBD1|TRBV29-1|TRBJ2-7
TGCAGCGCCACGACAGGGGGTGAGCAGTACTTC
CSATTGGEQYF
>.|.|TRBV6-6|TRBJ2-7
TGTGCCAGCAGTTACTCGGCAGATCGAATCTACGAGCAGTACTTC
CASSYSADRIYEQYF
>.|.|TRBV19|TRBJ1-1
TGTGCCAGTAGTGGACAGACCCGGTTAACTGAAGCTTTCTTT
CASSGQTRLTEAFF
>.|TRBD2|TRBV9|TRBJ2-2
TGTGCCAGCAGCATTAGCGGGGCCGTTCCTAACACCGGGGAGCTGTTTTTT
CASSISGAVPNTGELFF
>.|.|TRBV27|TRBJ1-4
TGTGCCAGCAGTTTGACTTTTGCAACTAATGAAAAACTGTTTTTT
CASSLTFATNEKLFF
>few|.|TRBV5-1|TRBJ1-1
TGCGCCACCCGGGTCCTCACGAACACTGAAGCTTTCTTT
CATRVLTNTEAFF
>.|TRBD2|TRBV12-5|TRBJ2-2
TGTGCTAGTGGTTTGGGACTAGCGGGAGTGGCCGGGGAGCTGTTTTTT
CASGLGLAGVAGELFF
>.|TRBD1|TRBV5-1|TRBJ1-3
TGCGCCAGCAGCTTGGAGGTGTCGAACAGGGGCGGAAACACCATATATTTT
CASSLEVSNRGGNTIYF
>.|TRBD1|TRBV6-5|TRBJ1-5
TGTGCCAGCTGGACAGGGGTGGGTCAGCCCCAGCATTTT
CASWTGVGQPQHF
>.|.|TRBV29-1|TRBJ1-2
TGCAGCGTTGAAGGAGGACGGGGGGGACCCTTAGGGGCTGGCTACACCTTC
CSVEGGRGGPLGAGYTF
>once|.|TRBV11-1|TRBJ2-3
TGTGCCAGCAGCCTTCGGGCGGGCCGCACAGATACGCAGTATTTT
CASSLRAGRTDTQYF
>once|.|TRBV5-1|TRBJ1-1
TGCGCCAGCAGCTTGGGGGGGCACGCTGAAGCTTTCTTT
CASSLGGHAEAFF
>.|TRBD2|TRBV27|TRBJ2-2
TGTGCCAGCAGTTTGGGGACTAGCGGGAGAAGAGGGACCGGGGAGCTGTTTTTT
CASSLGTSGRRGTGELFF
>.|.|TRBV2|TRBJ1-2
TGTGCCAGCAGTGAAGATAAAGGGGGCTATGGCTACACCTTC
CASSEDKGGYGYTF
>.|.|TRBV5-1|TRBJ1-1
TGCGCCAGCAGCTTTAGAGAAAACACTGAAGCTTTCTTT
CASSFRENTEAFF
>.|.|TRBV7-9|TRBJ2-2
TGTGCCAGCAGCTCCGGGACTCCTTACACCGGGGAGCTGTTTTTT
CASSSGTPYTGELFF
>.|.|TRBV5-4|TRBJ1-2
TGTGCCAGCAGCTCCAACGGGGTACTCTATGGCTACACCTTC
CASSSNGVLYGYTF
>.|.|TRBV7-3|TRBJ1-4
TGTGCCAGCAGCTACTCAGGGGCAACTAATGAAAAACTGTTTTTT
CASSYSGATNEKLFF
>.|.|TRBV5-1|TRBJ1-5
TGCGCCAGCAGCTTGGGGCCGGAGGGCAATCAGCCCCAGCATTTT
CASSLGPEGNQPQHF
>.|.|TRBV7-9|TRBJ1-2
TGTGCCAGCAGCTTAGCGGACGGGGAAGGAAGCTATGGCTACACCTTC
CASSLADGEGSYGYTF
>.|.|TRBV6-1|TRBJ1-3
TGTGCCAGCAGTGCCTCCCAGTTGGGCGGGGGAAACACCATATATTTT
CASSASQLGGGNTIYF
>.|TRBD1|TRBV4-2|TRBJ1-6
TGTGCCAGCAGCCGTTCGGGACAGGGGGTAAAGTTGGATAATTCACCCCTCCACTTT
CASSRSGQGVKLDNSPLHF
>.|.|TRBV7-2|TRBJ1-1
TGTGCCAGCAGCCTCGGGAAGAACACTGAAGCTTTCTTT
CASSLGKNTEAFF
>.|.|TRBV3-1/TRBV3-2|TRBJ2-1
TGTGCCAGCAGCCTGAGGGGGACTATCTACAATGAGCAGTTCTTC
CASSLRGTIYNEQFF
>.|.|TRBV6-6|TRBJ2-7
TGTGCCAGCAGTTACTCGATCGGCTACGAGCAGTACTTC
CASSYSIGYEQYF
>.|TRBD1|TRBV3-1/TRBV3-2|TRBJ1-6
TGTGCCAGCAGCCGGGACAGGGGGGAATCACCCCTCCACTTT
CASSRDRGESPLHF
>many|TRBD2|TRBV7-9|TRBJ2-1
TGTGCCAGCAGCCTACTCGAGCGGGAGGGCGGGTCCTATGAGCAGTTCTTC
CASSLLEREGGSYEQFF
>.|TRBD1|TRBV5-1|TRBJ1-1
TGCGCCAGCAACACAGGGGGAGGGAGCACTGAAGCTTTCTTT
CASNTGGGSTEAFF
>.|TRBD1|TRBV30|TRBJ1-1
TGTGCCTGGACCACCGGGACAGGGCTCACTGAAGCTTTCTTT
CAWTTGTGLTEAFF
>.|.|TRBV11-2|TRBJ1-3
TGTGCCAGCAGCTTGACTTATTTCTCTGGAAACACCATATATTTT
CASSLTYFSGNTIYF
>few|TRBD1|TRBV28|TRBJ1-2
TGTGCCAGCAGTTTATTCTCTCGGATGAGGGGGCAGGGTGGCTACACCTTC
CASSLFSRMRGQGGYTF
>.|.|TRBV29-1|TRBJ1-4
TGCAGCGTGGCACAGGGTAGTGTAGAAAAACTGTTTTTT
CSVAQGSVEKLFF
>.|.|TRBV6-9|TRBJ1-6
TGTGCCAGCAGTTTTCAGGGTATGGGAAGGAATTCACCCCTCCACTTT
CASSFQGMGRNSPLHF
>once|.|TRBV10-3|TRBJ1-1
TGTGCCATCATGGTACAGCCAAACACTGAAGCTTTCTTT
CAIMVQPNTEAFF
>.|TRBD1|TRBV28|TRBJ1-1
TGTGCCAGCAGGCATGGACAGGGGACGGCTTTCTTT
CASRHGQGTAFF
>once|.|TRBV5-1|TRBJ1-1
TGCGCCAGCGGACCGGGACAGAACACTGAAGCTTTCTTT
CASGPGQNTEAFF
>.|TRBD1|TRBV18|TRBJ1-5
TGTGCCAGCTCACCGGGACAGGGGAATCAGCCCCAGCATTTT
CASSPGQGNQPQHF
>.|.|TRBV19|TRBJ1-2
TGTGCCAGTAGGAACAGGGATGGCTACACCTTC
CASRNRDGYTF
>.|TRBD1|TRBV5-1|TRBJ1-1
TGCGCCAGCACACGACAGGGGGCTCAGAACACTGAAGCTTTCTTT
CASTRQGAQNTEAFF
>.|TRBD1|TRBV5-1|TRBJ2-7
TGCGCCAGCAGCTTGGGAACAGGGGGCTACGAGCAGTACTTC
CASSLGTGGYEQYF
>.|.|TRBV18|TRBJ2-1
TGTGCCAGCTCACCACTCCAGGATCAGTTCTTC
CASSPLQDQFF
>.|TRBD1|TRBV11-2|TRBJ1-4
TGTGCCAGCAGCTTAGGGGACAGGGTTGGAAAACTGTTTTTT
CASSLGDRVGKLFF
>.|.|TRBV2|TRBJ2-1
TGTGCCAGCTCCGCAGCCTACAATGAGCAGTTCTTC
CASSAAYNEQFF
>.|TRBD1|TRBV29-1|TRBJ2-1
TGCAGCGTTGCTGAAATACAGGGGGCGTCCCGATACAATGAGCAGTTCTTC
CSVAEIQGASRYNEQFF